What follows describes a single TCR beta chain. The data originate from a study of blood T cells in healthy people across ages. Each sample gave at least 6.5 million isolated PBMCs. Combining a sample-barcoded 5' primer with a J-beta primer mix, a second PCR ran for roughly 6 to 12 cycles. Using its own MiXCR run on the 5' RACE reads, TCRdb lists one record per CDR3 protein. Of about 1.5 million distinct CDR3 sequences in the sample, about 45% were seen once. Germline assignment: CDR1 SQVTM and CDR2 ANQGSEA. This CDR3 has 14 residues. Trimming took off 4 bases at V and 7 bases at J, with 19 bases between the two ends.

This TCR derives from a woman younger than 30 in good health. J is TRBJ1-2 and V is TRBV29-1, with a tentative D call TRBD1 (5 bases). Sequencing used blood. DNA of the CDR3: TGCAGCGTTGGACCGCCGGGGGGTCGGGGTGGCTACACCTTC. It translates to CSVGPPGGRGGYTF.